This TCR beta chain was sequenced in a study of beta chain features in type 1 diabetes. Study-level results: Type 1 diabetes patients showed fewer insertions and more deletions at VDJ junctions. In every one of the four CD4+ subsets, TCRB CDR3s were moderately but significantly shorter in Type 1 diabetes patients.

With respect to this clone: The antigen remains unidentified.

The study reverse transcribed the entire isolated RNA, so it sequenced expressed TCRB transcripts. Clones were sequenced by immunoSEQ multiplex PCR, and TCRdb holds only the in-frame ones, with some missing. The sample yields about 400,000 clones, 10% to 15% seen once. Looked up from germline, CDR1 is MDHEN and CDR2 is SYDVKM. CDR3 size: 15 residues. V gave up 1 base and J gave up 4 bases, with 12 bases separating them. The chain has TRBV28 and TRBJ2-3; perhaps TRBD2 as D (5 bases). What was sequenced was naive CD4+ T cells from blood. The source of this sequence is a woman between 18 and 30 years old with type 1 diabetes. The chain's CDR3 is CASSLSGGGPDTQYF. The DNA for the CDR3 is TGTGCCAGCAGTTTATCTGGAGGTGGCCCAGATACGCAGTATTTT.